A single sample gave rise to the 19 T cell receptor beta chains below, sequenced in a study of T cell responses to AZD1222 COVID-19 vaccine. The protocol was immunoSEQ multiplex PCR, while the TCRdb copy is restricted to in-frame clones and leaves out a portion. The sample shows 85,000 to 100,000 clones, roughly 92% of them seen only once. This specimen was peripheral blood, taken 28 days after the second AZD1222 dose. Receptor source: an adult who received the AZD1222 COVID-19 vaccine.

The gene calls are TRBV7-8 and TRBJ2-4; weak D call: TRBD2 (5 bases). This CDR3 has 15 amino acids. V lost 0 bases to trimming and J lost 9 bases, with 15 bases between them. Germline CDR1 and CDR2: SGHVS and FQNEAQ. CDR3 DNA: TGTGCCAGCAGCTTAGCCCAGGACTCCAAGGGCATTCAGTACTTC. Protein sequence: CASSLAQDSKGIQYF.

The V call is TRBV7-8, the J call TRBJ1-3; D gene ambiguous. Trimming took 0 bases from V and 4 from J, leaving 10 bases between them. The CDR3 has 15 amino acids. Germline V gene data show CDR1 as SGHVS and CDR2 as FQNEAQ. DNA of the CDR3: TGTGCCAGCAGCTTAGCGTTAGAGAAAGGAAACACCATATATTTT. It encodes CASSLALEKGNTIYF.

This sequence joins TRBV29-1 and TRBJ1-1; D perhaps matches TRBD1 (5 bases). This CDR3 has 13 residues. Germline CDR1 and CDR2: SQVTM and ANQGSEA. V lost 6 bases and J 0 bases, leaving 11 bases between the germline ends. CDR3 amino acids: CSVEGRLNTEAFF. CDR3 DNA: TGCAGCGTGGAGGGGCGTCTGAACACTGAAGCTTTCTTT.

J is TRBJ2-5 and V is TRBV3-1 (or the pseudogene TRBV3-2); 8 bases fit TRBD2. Germline values: CDR1 LGHDT, CDR2 YNNKEL (reference sequence). The CDR3 runs 15 residues. V was clipped by 4 bases and J by 2 bases; unmatched bases: 6. Here the CDR3 reads CASSPRTSGQETQYF. The CDR3 DNA reads as TGTGCCAGCAGCCCCCGCACTAGCGGACAAGAGACCCAGTACTTC.

The genes are TRBV6-5 and TRBJ2-1; D might be TRBD2 (6 bases). Trimming shortened V by 7 bases and J by 10 bases, and 20 bases separated the two germline ends. Germline loops: CDR1 MNHEY, CDR2 SVGAGI. This CDR3 contains 14 residues. In nucleotides, the CDR3 is TGTGCCAGCACCCGGGACTCACGAAGATCAGAGCAGTTCTTC. Residues: CASTRDSRRSEQFF.

The chain has TRBV5-1 and TRBJ1-2; the D gene is possibly TRBD1 (5 bases). From germline, CDR1 is SGHRS and CDR2 YFSETQ. The V and J ends lost 4 bases and 1 base respectively, with 11 bases between them. CDR3 length: 14 residues. The CDR3 nucleotides read TGCGCCAGCAGCCGAGACAGAGTTAACTATGGCTACACCTTC. It encodes CASSRDRVNYGYTF. Drawing the rest from reference TRBV5-1 and TRBJ1-2, the complete variable domain is KAGVTQTPRYLIKTRGQQVTLSCSPISGHRSVSWYQQTPGQGLQFLFEYFSETQRNKGNFPGRFSGRQFSNSRSEMNVSTLELGDSALYLCASSRDRVNYGYTFGSGTRLTVV.

The chain links TRBV13 to TRBJ1-4, with 7 bases that match TRBD1. The CDR3 totals 15 residues. V was clipped by 2 bases and J by 0 bases; unmatched bases: 0. Looked up from germline, CDR1 is PRHDT and CDR2 is FYEKMQ (reference sequence). The CDR3 DNA reads TGTGCCAGCAGCTTACAGGGGGCAACTAATGAAAAACTGTTTTTT. This translates into CASSLQGATNEKLFF.

This rearrangement joins TRBV2 to TRBJ2-7; possibly TRBD1 for D (5 bases). The V gene lost 7 bases and the J gene lost 5 bases, with 15 bases spanning the gap. The germline CDR1 and CDR2 sequences are SNHLY and FYNNEI. The CDR3 contains 13 residues. CDR3 residues: CASNPQGMNEQYF. CDR3 DNA sequence: TGTGCCAGCAACCCCCAGGGAATGAACGAGCAGTACTTC.

The rearrangement links TRBV30 to TRBJ1-2, with 7 bases lining up with TRBD1. Germline lookup yields CDR1 GTSNPN and CDR2 SVGIG (reference sequence). The CDR3 consists of 13 residues. The V gene end was trimmed by 3 bases and the J gene end by 3 bases; junction bases not matched to a gene: 4. The CDR3 DNA sequence: TGTGCCTGGAGGCCAGACAGGGACTATGGCTACACCTTC. Translating it yields CAWRPDRDYGYTF.

V is TRBV11-1 and J is TRBJ1-1, with 9 nucleotides matching TRBD1. This CDR3 region has 14 residues. Germline V lookup: CDR1 SGHAT, CDR2 FQDESV (reference sequence). With V trimmed by 4 bases and J by 3 bases, 3 bases remained unmatched. In DNA, the CDR3 is TGTGCCAGCAGCTATGGACAGGGGCACACTGAAGCTTTCTTT. It specifies CASSYGQGHTEAFF. The full variable domain, in which reference TRBV11-1 and TRBJ1-1 provide the parts outside the CDR3, is EAEVAQSPRYKITEKSQAVAFWCDPISGHATLYWYRQILGQGPELLVQFQDESVVDDSQLPKDRFSAERLKGVDSTLKIQPAELGDSAMYLCASSYGQGHTEAFFGQGTRLTVV.

The chain links TRBV25-1 to TRBJ2-7; 8 nucleotides align to TRBD1. Germline V gives CDR1 MGHDK, CDR2 SYGVNS. CDR3 length: 15 residues. Trimming at V came to 3 bases and at J to 5 bases, leaving 9 bases not matched to a gene. CDR3 DNA: TGTGCCAGCAGTGATACGACAGGGGTCGTCCACGAGCAGTACTTC. Amino acid sequence: CASSDTTGVVHEQYF.

The rearrangement joins TRBV13 to TRBJ2-2; D may be TRBD1 or TRBD2 (6 bases each). V was cut by 3 bases and J by 5 bases, with 13 bases left in between. This CDR3 contains 15 residues. CDR1 PRHDT and CDR2 FYEKMQ come from the germline V gene (reference sequence). As DNA, the CDR3 is TGTGCCAGCAGCTTCCCCGGGGGCCGTACCGGGGAGCTGTTTTTT. Translating gives CASSFPGGRTGELFF.

The rearrangement links TRBV5-6 to TRBJ1-6, with 9 bases identical to TRBD1. The CDR3 totals 16 residues. V was clipped by 4 bases and J by 7 bases; unmatched bases: 9. Looked up from germline, CDR1 is SGHDT and CDR2 is YYEEEE. This CDR3 is CASSRAGTGINSPLHF. As DNA, the CDR3 is TGTGCCAGCAGCCGTGCCGGGACAGGGATAAATTCACCCCTCCACTTT.

The chain links TRBV15 to TRBJ2-2; D call uncertain. This CDR3 is 12 amino acids long. Trimming stripped 3 bases from V and 1 base from J, with 0 bases between. Germline CDR1 is LNHNV and CDR2 is YYDKDF (reference sequence). This chain's CDR3 is CATSRNTGELFF. The CDR3 nucleotides are TGTGCCACCAGCAGGAACACCGGGGAGCTGTTTTTT.

The CDR3 region is CASSDRTTSNNEQFF. CDR3 sequence (DNA): TGTGCCAGCAGCGACCGGACTACCTCAAACAATGAGCAGTTCTTC. The chain links TRBV7-9 to TRBJ2-1, with TRBD2 as a possible D gene (6 bases). The germline gives CDR1 SEHNR, CDR2 FQNEAQ (reference sequence). The CDR3 is 15 residues long. V gave up 5 bases and J gave up 5 bases, with 16 bases separating them.

The rearrangement uses TRBV3-1 (or the pseudogene TRBV3-2) and TRBJ1-2; 10 bases fit TRBD1. Germline values: CDR1 LGHDT, CDR2 YNNKEL (reference sequence). V shed 3 bases, J shed 8 bases, and the junction held 9 bases outside the gene matches. CDR3 length: 15 residues. The chain's CDR3 is CASSQGPGQGFGYTF. As DNA, the CDR3 is TGTGCCAGCAGCCAGGGACCGGGACAGGGGTTCGGCTACACCTTC.

This clone is a singleton in its sample. This chain connects TRBV2 to TRBJ2-3, with D perhaps matching TRBD2 (6 bases). Germline V gives CDR1 SNHLY, CDR2 FYNNEI. Trimming stripped 6 bases from V and 6 bases from J, with 13 bases between. The CDR3 consists of 13 residues. The CDR3, as DNA: TGTGCCAGCAGGAGTGGGGAGGTGGATACGCAGTATTTT. It encodes CASRSGEVDTQYF.

This chain uses TRBV28 with TRBJ2-1; D possibly matches TRBD1 or TRBD2 (7 bases each). V lost 8 bases to trimming and J lost 8 bases, with 28 bases between them. The CDR3 covers 17 residues. CDR1 is MDHEN and CDR2 is SYDVKM in the germline V gene. CDR3 DNA: TGTGCCAGCCGCACGGCGGGGGCAGGGGGGATTGCGGATGAGCAGTTCTTC. Its protein product is CASRTAGAGGIADEQFF.

The sample holds one count of this clone. This sequence joins TRBV4-1 and TRBJ2-3; weak D call: TRBD1 (6 bases). Germline assignment: CDR1 MGHRA and CDR2 YSYEKL. Trimming removed 1 base from V and 0 bases from J, with 14 bases in between. The length of the CDR3 is 17 residues. The CDR3 loop is CASSQGERTASTDTQYF. DNA of the CDR3: TGCGCCAGCAGCCAAGGGGAACGGACAGCTAGCACAGATACGCAGTATTTT.